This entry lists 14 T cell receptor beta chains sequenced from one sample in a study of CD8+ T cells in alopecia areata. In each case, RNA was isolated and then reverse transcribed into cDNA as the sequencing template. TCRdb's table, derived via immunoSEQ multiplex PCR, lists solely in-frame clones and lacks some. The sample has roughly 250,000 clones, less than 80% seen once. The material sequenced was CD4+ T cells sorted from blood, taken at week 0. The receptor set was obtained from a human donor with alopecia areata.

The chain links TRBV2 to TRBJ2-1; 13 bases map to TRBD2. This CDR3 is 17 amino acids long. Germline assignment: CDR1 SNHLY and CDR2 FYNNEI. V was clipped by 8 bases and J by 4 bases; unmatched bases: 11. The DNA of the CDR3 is TGTGCCAGCCCCCGACTAGCGGGGGGCCTAGGATACAATGAGCAGTTCTTC. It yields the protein CASPRLAGGLGYNEQFF.

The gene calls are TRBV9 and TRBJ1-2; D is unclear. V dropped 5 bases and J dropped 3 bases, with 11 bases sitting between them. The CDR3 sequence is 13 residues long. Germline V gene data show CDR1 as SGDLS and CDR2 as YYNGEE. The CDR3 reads CASRGSLDYGYTF. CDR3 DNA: TGTGCCAGCAGGGGCTCCCTAGACTATGGCTACACCTTC.

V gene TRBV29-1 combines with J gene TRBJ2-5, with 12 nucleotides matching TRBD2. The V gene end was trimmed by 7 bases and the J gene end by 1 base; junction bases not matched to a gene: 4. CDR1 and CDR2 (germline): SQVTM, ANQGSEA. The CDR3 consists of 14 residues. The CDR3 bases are TGCAGCGCCGGACTAGCGGGGCTCCAAGAGACCCAGTACTTC. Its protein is CSAGLAGLQETQYF.

CDR3 sequence (DNA): TGCAGCGTCCAGGGGGACAGCGGAACCCGGGACTCCTACGAGCAGTACTTC. Amino acids: CSVQGDSGTRDSYEQYF. This sequence joins TRBV29-1 and TRBJ2-7, with 7 bases fitting TRBD1. Germline CDR1 reads SQVTM; CDR2 reads ANQGSEA. The CDR3 runs 17 residues. V lost 6 bases and J lost 0; bases outside the gene matches: 17.

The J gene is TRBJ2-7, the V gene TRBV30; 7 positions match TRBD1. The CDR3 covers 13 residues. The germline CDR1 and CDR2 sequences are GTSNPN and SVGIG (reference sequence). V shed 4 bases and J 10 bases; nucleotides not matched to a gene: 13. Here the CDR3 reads CAWKSGQDRAQYF. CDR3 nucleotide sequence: TGTGCCTGGAAGAGTGGACAGGACCGAGCCCAGTACTTC.

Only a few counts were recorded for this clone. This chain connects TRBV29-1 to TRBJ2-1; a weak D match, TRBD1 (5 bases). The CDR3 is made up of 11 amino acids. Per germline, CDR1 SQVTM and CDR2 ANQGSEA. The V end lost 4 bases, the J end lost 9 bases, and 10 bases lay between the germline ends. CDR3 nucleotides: TGCAGCGTTGTAGGGGTAGGTGAGCAGTTCTTC. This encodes CSVVGVGEQFF.

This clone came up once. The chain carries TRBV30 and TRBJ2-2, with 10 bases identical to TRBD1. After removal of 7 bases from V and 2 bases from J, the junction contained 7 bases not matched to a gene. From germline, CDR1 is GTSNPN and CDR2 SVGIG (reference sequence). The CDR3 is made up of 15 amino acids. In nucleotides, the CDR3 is TGTGCCTCAACGGGACAGGGGCGAAACACCGGGGAGCTGTTTTTT. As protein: CASTGQGRNTGELFF.

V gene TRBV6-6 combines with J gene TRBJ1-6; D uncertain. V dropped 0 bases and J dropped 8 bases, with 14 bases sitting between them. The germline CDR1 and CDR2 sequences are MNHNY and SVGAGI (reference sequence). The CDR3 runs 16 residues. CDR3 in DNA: TGTGCCAGCAGTTACTCGATCGGTCGAGCAGATTCACCCCTCCACTTT. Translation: CASSYSIGRADSPLHF.

The CDR3 is CASSWDKNTEAFF. The CDR3 nucleotides are TGTGCCAGCAGCTGGGACAAGAACACTGAAGCTTTCTTT. The chain couples TRBV11-1 to TRBJ1-1; possibly TRBD1 for D (6 bases). V lost 4 bases and J 1 base, leaving 7 bases between the germline ends. This CDR3 contains 13 residues. Per the germline V gene, CDR1 is SGHAT and CDR2 is FQDESV (reference sequence).

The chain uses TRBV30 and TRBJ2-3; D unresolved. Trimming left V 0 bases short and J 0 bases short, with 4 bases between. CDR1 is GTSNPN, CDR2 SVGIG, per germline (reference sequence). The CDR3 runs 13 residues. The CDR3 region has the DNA TGTGCCTGGAGTGTACACAGCACAGATACGCAGTATTTT. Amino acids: CAWSVHSTDTQYF.

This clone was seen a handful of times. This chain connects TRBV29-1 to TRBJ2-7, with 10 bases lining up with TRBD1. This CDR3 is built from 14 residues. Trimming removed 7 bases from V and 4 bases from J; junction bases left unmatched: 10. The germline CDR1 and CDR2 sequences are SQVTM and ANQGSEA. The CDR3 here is CSASRGTGVYEQYF. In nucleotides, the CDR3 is TGCAGCGCCTCGAGGGGGACAGGGGTGTACGAGCAGTACTTC.

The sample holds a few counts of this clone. The CDR3 loop reads CASSEDRRLYEQYF. In DNA, the CDR3 is TGTGCCAGCAGTGAGGACAGGCGGCTCTACGAGCAGTACTTC. The gene calls are TRBV6-6 and TRBJ2-7; 7 positions match TRBD1. Germline lookup yields CDR1 MNHNY and CDR2 SVGAGI (reference sequence). With V trimmed by 5 bases and J by 3 bases, 7 bases remained unmatched. The CDR3 totals 14 residues.

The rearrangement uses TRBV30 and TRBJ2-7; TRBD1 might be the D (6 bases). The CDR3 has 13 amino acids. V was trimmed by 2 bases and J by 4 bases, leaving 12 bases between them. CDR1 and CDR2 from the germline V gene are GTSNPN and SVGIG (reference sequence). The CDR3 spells CAWSSGHKYEQYF. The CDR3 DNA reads TGTGCCTGGAGTTCGGGACACAAGTACGAGCAGTACTTC.

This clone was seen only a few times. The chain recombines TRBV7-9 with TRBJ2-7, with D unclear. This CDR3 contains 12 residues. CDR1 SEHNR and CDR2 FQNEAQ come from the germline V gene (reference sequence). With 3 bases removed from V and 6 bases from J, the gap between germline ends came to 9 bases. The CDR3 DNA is TGTGCCAGCAGCTTGACACGCCGCGAGCAGTACTTC. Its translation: CASSLTRREQYF.